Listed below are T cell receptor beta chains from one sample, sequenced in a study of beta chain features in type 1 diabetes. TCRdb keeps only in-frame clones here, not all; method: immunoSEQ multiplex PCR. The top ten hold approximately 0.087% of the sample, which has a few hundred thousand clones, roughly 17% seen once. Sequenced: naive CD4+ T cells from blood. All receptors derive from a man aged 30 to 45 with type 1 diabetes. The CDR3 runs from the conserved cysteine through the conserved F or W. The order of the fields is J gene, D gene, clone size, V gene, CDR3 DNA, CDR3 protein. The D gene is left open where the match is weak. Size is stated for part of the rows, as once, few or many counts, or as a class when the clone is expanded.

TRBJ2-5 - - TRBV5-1 TGCGCCAGCAGCTTGTCGCAGCAAGAGACCCAGTACTTC CASSLSQQETQYF
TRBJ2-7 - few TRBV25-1 TGTGCCAGCAGTCACAGAAGCTACGAGCAGTACTTC CASSHRSYEQYF
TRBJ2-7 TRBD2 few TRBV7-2 TGTGCCAGCAGCGGACTAGCGGCAACCTCCTACGAGCAGTACTTC CASSGLAATSYEQYF
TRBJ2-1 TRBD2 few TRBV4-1 TGCGCCAGCAGCCAACGGGCATCTAGCGGCAATGAGCAGTTCTTC CASSQRASSGNEQFF
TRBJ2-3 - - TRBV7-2 TGTGCCAGCAGCTCAGTCCTTAGATCCACCACAGATACGCAGTATTTT CASSSVLRSTTDTQYF
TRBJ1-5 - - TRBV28 TGTGCCAGCAGGATAAGGGGCAATCAGCCCCAGCATTTT CASRIRGNQPQHF
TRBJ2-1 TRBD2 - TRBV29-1 TGCAGCGGGACGGGGGGTCTCTTTGAGCAGTTCTTC CSGTGGLFEQFF
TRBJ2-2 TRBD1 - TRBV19 TGTGCCAGTAGTATTGACAGGGGATTAGCCGGGGAGCTGTTTTTT CASSIDRGLAGELFF
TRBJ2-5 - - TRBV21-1 TGTGCCAGCAGCAAAAAGGTAGCGGGAAGTCGAGAGACCCAGTACTTC CASSKKVAGSRETQYF
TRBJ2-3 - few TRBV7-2 TGTGCCAGCAGCAAGGGGGTGGGGATAGGGCAGTATTTT CASSKGVGIGQYF
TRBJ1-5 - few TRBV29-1 TGCAGCGTTTCTCGGGGAAGCAATCAGCCCCAGCATTTT CSVSRGSNQPQHF
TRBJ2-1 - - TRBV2 TGTGCCAGCAGTGTGCTGCCGGTGAAAAATGAGCAGTTCTTC CASSVLPVKNEQFF
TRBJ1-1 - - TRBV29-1 TGCAGCGTGCGAGGGGCGCCAAACACTGAAGCTTTCTTT CSVRGAPNTEAFF
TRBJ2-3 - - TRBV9 TGTGCCAGCAGCGCCGGCGGCCGGGGGAGCACAGATACGCAGTATTTT CASSAGGRGSTDTQYF
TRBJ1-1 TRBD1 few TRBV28 TGTGCCAGCAGTCTCTCGACAGGGGAAGCTTTCTTT CASSLSTGEAFF
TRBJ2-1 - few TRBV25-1 TGTGCCAGCAGTGCTAGCGTTGGATCCTACAATGAGCAGTTCTTC CASSASVGSYNEQFF
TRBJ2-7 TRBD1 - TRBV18 TGTGCCAGCTCACCATCCGGGACAGGTGACTACGAGCAGTACTTC CASSPSGTGDYEQYF
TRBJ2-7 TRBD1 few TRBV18 TGTGCCAGCTCACCGGACAGGGTTTCCTACGAGCAGTACTTC CASSPDRVSYEQYF
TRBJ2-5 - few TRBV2 TGTGCCAGCAGTAATAACCACAGGGAGACCCAGTACTTC CASSNNHRETQYF
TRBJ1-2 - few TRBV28 TGTGCCAGCAGTGCAGAGTACTATGGCTACACCTTC CASSAEYYGYTF
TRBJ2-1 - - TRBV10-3 TGTGCCATCATGGATGCGGGAAGAGCCTACAATGAGCAGTTCTTC CAIMDAGRAYNEQFF
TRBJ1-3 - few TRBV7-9 TGTGCCAGCAGCACGGACACAAGGAACACCATATATTTT CASSTDTRNTIYF
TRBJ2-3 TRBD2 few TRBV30 TGTGCCTGGAGTGCCACGAGGACTAGCACAGGCACAGATACGCAGTATTTT CAWSATRTSTGTDTQYF
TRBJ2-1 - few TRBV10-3 TGTGCCATCAGTGAGGCCGGCCGGTCTGAGCAGTTCTTC CAISEAGRSEQFF
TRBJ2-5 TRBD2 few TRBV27 TGTGCCAGCACCCACCCGACTAGCGGGGACAAAGAGACCCAGTACTTC CASTHPTSGDKETQYF
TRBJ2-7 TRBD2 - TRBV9 TGTGCCAGCAGCGTAGGTGATAGCGGGAGCGGGCTAGCCTACGAGCAGTACTTC CASSVGDSGSGLAYEQYF
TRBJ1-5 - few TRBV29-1 TGCAGCGTGATGGACATGGATCAGCCCCAGCATTTT CSVMDMDQPQHF
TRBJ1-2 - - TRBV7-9 TGTGCCAGCAGCTTACAGCCTAACTATGGCTACACCTTC CASSLQPNYGYTF
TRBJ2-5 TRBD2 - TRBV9 TGTGCCAGCAGCCTCCTAGCGGGCCTAATGGAGACCCAGTACTTC CASSLLAGLMETQYF
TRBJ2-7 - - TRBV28 TGTGCCAGCAGTTTTTACAAAGACGAGCAGTACTTC CASSFYKDEQYF
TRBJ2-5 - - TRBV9 TGTGCCAGCAGCGTTTCGCAGCAAGAGACCCAGTACTTC CASSVSQQETQYF
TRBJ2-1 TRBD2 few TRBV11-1 TGTGCCAGCAGCTCGGGACTATCCTACAATGAGCAGTTCTTC CASSSGLSYNEQFF
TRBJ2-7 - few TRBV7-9 TGTGCCAGCGCTGGCGGACGAAGGGAAATGAGCTCCTACGAGCAGTACTTC CASAGGRREMSSYEQYF
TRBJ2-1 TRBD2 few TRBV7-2 TGTGCCAGCAGCCCCGGACTAGCGGGAGCCTGGCAGTTCTTC CASSPGLAGAWQFF
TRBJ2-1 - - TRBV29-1 TGCAGCGTTGTTGGGTCCTCGAGCTCCTACAATGAGCAGTTCTTC CSVVGSSSSYNEQFF
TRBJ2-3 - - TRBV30 TGTGCCTGGAGCGTAGGCACAGATACGCAGTATTTT CAWSVGTDTQYF
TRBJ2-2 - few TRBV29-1 TGCAGCGTGATCCGGGACGCTTTGACCGGGGAGCTGTTTTTT CSVIRDALTGELFF
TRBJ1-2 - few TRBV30 TGTGCCTGGAGTGGACTAGAGGATGGCTACACCTTC CAWSGLEDGYTF
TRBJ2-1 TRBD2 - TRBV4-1 TGCGCCAGCAGCCAGTCTGGTCGGGAGGGAAATGAGCAGTTCTTC CASSQSGREGNEQFF
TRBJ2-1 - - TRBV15 TGTGCCACCAGCAGAGGACCCTCCGATGAGCAGTTCTTC CATSRGPSDEQFF
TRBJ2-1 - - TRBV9 TGTGCCAGCAGCGTAAGCGGGCAGAACAATGAGCAGTTCTTC CASSVSGQNNEQFF
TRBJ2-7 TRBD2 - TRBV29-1 TGCAGCGTTGCCGCGGGACTAGCGGGAGGGGGCGAGCAGTACTTC CSVAAGLAGGGEQYF
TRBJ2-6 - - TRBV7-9 TGTGCCAGCAGCTTAGCCGGTAACTCTGGGGCCAACGTCCTGACTTTC CASSLAGNSGANVLTF
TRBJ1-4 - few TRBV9 TGTGCCAGCAGCGTACTCGCAGGAACAACTAATGAAAAACTGTTTTTT CASSVLAGTTNEKLFF
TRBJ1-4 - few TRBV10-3 TGTGCCATCAGTGAGTCGACGGGGGCTAATGAAAAACTGTTTTTT CAISESTGANEKLFF
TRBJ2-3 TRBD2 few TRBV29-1 TGCAGCGCCGGGACTAGCGGTCCCACAGGGGCAGATACGCAGTATTTT CSAGTSGPTGADTQYF
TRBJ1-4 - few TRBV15 TGTGCCACCAGCAGACAGGGTAATGAAAAACTGTTTTTT CATSRQGNEKLFF